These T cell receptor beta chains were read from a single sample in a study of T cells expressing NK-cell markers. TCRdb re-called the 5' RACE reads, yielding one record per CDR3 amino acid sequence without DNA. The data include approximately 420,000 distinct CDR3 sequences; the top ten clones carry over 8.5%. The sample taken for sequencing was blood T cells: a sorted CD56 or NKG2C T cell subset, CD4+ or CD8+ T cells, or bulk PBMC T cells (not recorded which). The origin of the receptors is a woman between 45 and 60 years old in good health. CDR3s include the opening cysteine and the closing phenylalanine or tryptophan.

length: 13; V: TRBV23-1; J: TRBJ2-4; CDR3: CAYPGSPKNIQYF
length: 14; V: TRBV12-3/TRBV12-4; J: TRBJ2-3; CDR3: CASSPGSDTDTQYF
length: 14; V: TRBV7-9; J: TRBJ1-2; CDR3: CASTPGGSPGEYTF
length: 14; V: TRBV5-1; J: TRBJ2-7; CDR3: CASSLGSTPYEQYF
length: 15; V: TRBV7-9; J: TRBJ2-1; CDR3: CASSNSLSSYNEQFF
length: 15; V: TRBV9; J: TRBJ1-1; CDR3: CASSVVDSGNTEAFF
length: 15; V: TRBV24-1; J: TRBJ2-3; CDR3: CATLEDRGRIDTQYF
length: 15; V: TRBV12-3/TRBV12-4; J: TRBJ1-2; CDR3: CASSFRTGATYGYTF
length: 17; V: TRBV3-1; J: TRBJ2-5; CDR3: CASSQDLASGVQETQYF
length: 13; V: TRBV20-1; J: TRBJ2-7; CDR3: CSARPRISYEQYF
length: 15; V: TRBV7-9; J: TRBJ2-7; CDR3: CASTMTSRAPYEQYF
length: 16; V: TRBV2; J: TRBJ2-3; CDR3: CASRRTSGPSTDTQYF
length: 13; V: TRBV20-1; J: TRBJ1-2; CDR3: CSARNTENYGYTF
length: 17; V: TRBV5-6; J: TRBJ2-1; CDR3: CASNKRATGPSNNEQFF
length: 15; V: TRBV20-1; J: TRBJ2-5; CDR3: CSAPPGQTNQETQYF
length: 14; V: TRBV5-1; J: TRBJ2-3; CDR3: CASSLWGEIDTQYF
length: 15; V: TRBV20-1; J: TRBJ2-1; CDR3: CSGNSGILQGNEQFF
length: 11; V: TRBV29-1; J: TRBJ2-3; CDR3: CSVDSAYTQYF
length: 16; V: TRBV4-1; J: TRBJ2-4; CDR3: CASSQVGGGAGVTQYF
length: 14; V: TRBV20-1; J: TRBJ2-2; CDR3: CSAFGGRVTGELFF
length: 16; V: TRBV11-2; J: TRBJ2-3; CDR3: CASSNLAGWAPDTQYF
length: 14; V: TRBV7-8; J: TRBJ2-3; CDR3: CASSLGPGGRTQYF
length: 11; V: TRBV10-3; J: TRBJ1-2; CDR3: CAIGTDYGYTF
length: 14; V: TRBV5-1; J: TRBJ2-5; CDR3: CASSLGLLSETQYF
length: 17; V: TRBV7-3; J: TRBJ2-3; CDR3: CASSPNGASASTDTQYF
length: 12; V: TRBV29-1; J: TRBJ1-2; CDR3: CSGGGTYYGYTF
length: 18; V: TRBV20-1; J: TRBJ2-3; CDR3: CSAAGTGVTSGIADTQYF
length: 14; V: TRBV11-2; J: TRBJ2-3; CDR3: CASTRNANADTQYF
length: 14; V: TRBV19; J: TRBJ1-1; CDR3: CASSIAPPNTEAFF
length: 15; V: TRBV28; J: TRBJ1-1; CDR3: CASSLYPGINTEAFF
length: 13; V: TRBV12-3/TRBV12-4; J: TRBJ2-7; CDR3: CASSLNGQGEQYF
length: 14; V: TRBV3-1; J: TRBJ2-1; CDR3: CASSQEAFGNEQFF
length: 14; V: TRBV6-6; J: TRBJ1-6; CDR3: CASSRDPLGSPLHF
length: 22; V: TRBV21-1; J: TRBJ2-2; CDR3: CASSKVLVRGQGIPMCTGELFF
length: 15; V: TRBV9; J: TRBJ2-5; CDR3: CASSVGGDEGETQYF
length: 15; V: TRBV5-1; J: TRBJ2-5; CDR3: CASSRTRSLQETQYF
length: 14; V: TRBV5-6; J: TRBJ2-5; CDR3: CASSLARGEETQYF
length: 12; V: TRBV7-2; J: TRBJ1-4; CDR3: CASSPSGEKLFF
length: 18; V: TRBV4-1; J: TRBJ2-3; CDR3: CASSQAHVSGPSTDTQYF
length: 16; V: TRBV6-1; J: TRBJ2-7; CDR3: CASSHISGTGGYEQYF
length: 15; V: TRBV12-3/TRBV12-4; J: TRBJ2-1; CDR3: CASSLRGQGGDEQFF
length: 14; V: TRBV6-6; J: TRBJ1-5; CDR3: CASAGQGANQPQHF
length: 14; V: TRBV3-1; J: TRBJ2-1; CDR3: CASSRGLPYNEQFF
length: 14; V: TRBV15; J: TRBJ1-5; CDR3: CATSRDESNQPQHF
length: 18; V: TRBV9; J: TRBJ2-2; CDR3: CASSGTSGRKVGAGELFF
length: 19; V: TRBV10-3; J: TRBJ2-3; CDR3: CAITSTGPLLRSSTDTQYF
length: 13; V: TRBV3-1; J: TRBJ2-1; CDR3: CASSPLLALEQFF
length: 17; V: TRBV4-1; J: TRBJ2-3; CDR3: CASSLSGTPAPTDTQYF
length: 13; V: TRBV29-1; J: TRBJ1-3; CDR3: CSVEGVSGNTIYF
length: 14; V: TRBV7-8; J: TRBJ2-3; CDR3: CASSKGQVGDTQYF
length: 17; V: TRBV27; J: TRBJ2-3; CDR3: CASRTGGDLAGVETQYF